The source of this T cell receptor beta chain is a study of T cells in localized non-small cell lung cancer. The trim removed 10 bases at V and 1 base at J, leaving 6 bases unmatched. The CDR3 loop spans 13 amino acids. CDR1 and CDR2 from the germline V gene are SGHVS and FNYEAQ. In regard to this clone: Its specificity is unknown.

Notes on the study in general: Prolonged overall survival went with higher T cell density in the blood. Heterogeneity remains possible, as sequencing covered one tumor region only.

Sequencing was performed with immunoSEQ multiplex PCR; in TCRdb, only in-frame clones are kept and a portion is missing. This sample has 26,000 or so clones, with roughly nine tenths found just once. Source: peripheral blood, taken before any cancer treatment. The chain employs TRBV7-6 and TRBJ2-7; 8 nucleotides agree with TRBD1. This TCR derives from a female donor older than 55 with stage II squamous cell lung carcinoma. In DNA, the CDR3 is TGTGCCACCGGGACAGGTCGGTCCTACGAGCAGTACTTC. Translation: CATGTGRSYEQYF.